A single sample is the source of the 29 T cell receptor beta chains below, sequenced in a study of shared clonotypes between healthy human individuals. Only in-frame clones appear in the TCRdb table, and some are missing; sequencing was by immunoSEQ multiplex PCR. The sample shows under 1,900,000 clones, approximately 98.5% of them seen only once. Sequenced sample: naive CD4+ T cells sorted from blood. Subset in this sample: CD45RA+ positively selected. These TCRs come from a young man in good health.

J is TRBJ2-7 and V is TRBV18; 8 bases match TRBD1. CDR3 length: 13 amino acids. With V trimmed by 2 bases and J by 6 bases, 3 bases remained unmatched. The germline CDR1 and CDR2 sequences are KGHSH and LQKENI. The CDR3 sequence is CASSPSRGPEQYF. The CDR3, as DNA: TGTGCCAGCTCACCATCCAGGGGGCCCGAGCAGTACTTC.

The V call is TRBV19, the J call TRBJ2-1, with 11 bases matching TRBD2. V lost 6 bases to trimming and J lost 6 bases; unmatched junction nucleotides: 7. From germline, CDR1 is LNHDA and CDR2 SQIVND (reference sequence). This CDR3 has 15 residues. In nucleotides, the CDR3 is TGTGCCAGTAGCCGAACTAGCGGGAGTCCCAATGAGCAGTTCTTC. This encodes CASSRTSGSPNEQFF.

The gene calls are TRBV29-1 and TRBJ1-2, with 7 bases identical to TRBD1. This CDR3 contains 15 residues. With V trimmed by 7 bases and J by 5 bases, 16 bases remained unmatched. CDR1 is SQVTM and CDR2 is ANQGSEA in the germline V gene. The CDR3 reads CSALPDRATGYGYTF. The DNA of the CDR3 is TGCAGCGCTCTCCCTGACAGGGCCACGGGGTATGGCTACACCTTC.

The V call is TRBV5-1, the J call TRBJ2-1; TRBD1 agrees at 12 bases. Unmatched junction bases numbered 9, after V lost 2 bases and J lost 9 bases. This CDR3 is 16 amino acids long. Germline CDR1 and CDR2: SGHRS and YFSETQ. CDR3 residues: CASSLQPGQGALEQFF. CDR3 DNA sequence: TGCGCCAGCAGCTTACAGCCGGGACAGGGGGCGCTTGAGCAGTTCTTC.

The genes are TRBV27 and TRBJ1-2; 8 nucleotides match TRBD1. The V gene end was trimmed by 5 bases and the J gene end by 2 bases; junction bases not matched to a gene: 10. From germline, CDR1 is MNHEY and CDR2 SMNVEV (reference sequence). This CDR3 is built from 16 residues. CDR3 bases: TGTGCCAGCAGTATCGGGACAGGAATCAGAAACTATGGCTACACCTTC. The encoded protein is CASSIGTGIRNYGYTF.

The count of this clone is one. CDR3 residues: CASSDLKQGYGYTF. In DNA, the CDR3 is TGCGCCAGCAGTGATCTTAAACAGGGCTACGGCTACACCTTC. The rearrangement links TRBV5-1 to TRBJ1-2; D is possibly TRBD1 (6 bases). The germline V gene encodes CDR1 SGHRS and CDR2 YFSETQ. Trimming cost V 5 bases and J 8 bases, with 19 bases left between them. The CDR3 is made up of 14 amino acids. The full variable domain, completed using reference TRBV5-1 and TRBJ1-2, is KAGVTQTPRYLIKTRGQQVTLSCSPISGHRSVSWYQQTPGQGLQFLFEYFSETQRNKGNFPGRFSGRQFSNSRSEMNVSTLELGDSALYLCASSDLKQGYGYTFGSGTRLTVV.

The chain is built from TRBV7-2 and TRBJ2-1; 8 bases map to TRBD2. Germline CDR1 reads SGHTA; CDR2 reads FQGNSA. V was pared by 5 bases and J by 0 bases, with 6 bases of the junction left unmatched. CDR3 length: 16 residues. CDR3 coding DNA: TGTGCCAGCAGCCCTGCCGGGACTAGCTCCTACAATGAGCAGTTCTTC. Translated: CASSPAGTSSYNEQFF.

This clone appeared once. The sample carries other DNA sequences with the same CDR3. The genes are TRBV5-1 and TRBJ2-7, with a weak D call TRBD1 (6 bases). Per germline, CDR1 SGHRS and CDR2 YFSETQ. V shed 1 base and J shed 2 bases, with 10 bases lying between them. The CDR3 length is 14 residues. DNA of the CDR3: TGCGCCAGCAGCTTGACAGGGACCGCCTACGAGCAGTACTTC. As protein: CASSLTGTAYEQYF.

The chain carries TRBV18 and TRBJ2-4, with 11 bases identical to TRBD2. The CDR3 loop spans 23 amino acids. After removal of 2 bases from V and 0 bases from J, the junction contained 21 bases not matched to a gene. The germline gives CDR1 KGHSH, CDR2 LQKENI. The chain's CDR3 is CASSPSLFGSGTSGPVAKNIQYF. The CDR3 DNA follows: TGTGCCAGCTCACCATCGCTGTTTGGGTCCGGGACTAGCGGTCCAGTAGCCAAAAACATTCAGTACTTC.

This chain links TRBV7-6 with TRBJ2-3, with D unclear. In germline, CDR1 is SGHVS, CDR2 FNYEAQ. Trimming took 2 bases from V and 0 from J, leaving 9 bases between them. The CDR3 totals 15 residues. Here the CDR3 DNA reads TGTGCCAGCAGCTTAAATCAGGCCAGCACAGATACGCAGTATTTT. Its protein is CASSLNQASTDTQYF.

This chain uses TRBV4-1 with TRBJ1-6, with 9 bases identical to TRBD1. The CDR3 totals 15 residues. CDR1 and CDR2 from the germline V gene are MGHRA and YSYEKL. Trimming cost V 2 bases and J 7 bases; bases outside gene matches: 3. The CDR3 here is CASSQPGTGNSPLHF. CDR3 DNA sequence: TGCGCCAGCAGCCAACCCGGGACAGGGAATTCACCCCTCCACTTT.

V and J are TRBV6-1 and TRBJ2-2; 13 nucleotides match TRBD2. The germline V gene has CDR1 MNHNS and CDR2 SASEGT. The CDR3 has 15 residues. The V and J ends lost 7 bases and 3 bases, in that order; junction bases with no gene match: 2. The CDR3 bases are TGTGCCAGCAATGGACTAGCGGGAGACACCGGGGAGCTGTTTTTT. Its protein product is CASNGLAGDTGELFF.

The rearrangement links TRBV28 to TRBJ2-3; 8 positions agree with TRBD1. The V segment lost 4 bases and the J segment 0 bases; nucleotides outside the gene matches: 6. The CDR3 length is 16 residues. Germline CDR1 is MDHEN and CDR2 is SYDVKM. The CDR3 reads CASSSRGRLSTDTQYF. CDR3 DNA sequence: TGTGCCAGCAGTTCCAGGGGGCGTCTAAGCACAGATACGCAGTATTTT.

This clone came up once. The rearrangement links TRBV5-1 to TRBJ2-5, with 8 bases matching TRBD1. J lost 5 bases, V lost 2 bases, and 2 bases had no gene match. Germline-derived CDR1 and CDR2 are SGHRS and YFSETQ. This CDR3 region has 13 residues. CDR3: CASSFRGHETQYF. The CDR3 DNA follows: TGCGCCAGCAGCTTCAGGGGGCACGAGACCCAGTACTTC.

As regards this clone: This sample includes further DNA sequences coding for the same CDR3. The gene calls are TRBV7-9 and TRBJ1-3; D not resolved. Trimming left V 1 base short and J 4 bases short, with 2 bases between. CDR1 SEHNR and CDR2 FQNEAQ come from the germline V gene (reference sequence). This CDR3 has 12 amino acids. The CDR3 region has the DNA TGTGCCAGCAGCTTAGAGGGAAACACCATATATTTT. Encoded protein: CASSLEGNTIYF.

This clone was seen once. The chain joins TRBV18 to TRBJ2-3, with TRBD2 identical over 7 bases. Trimming took 1 base from V and 6 from J; bases not matched to a gene: 4. Germline V gives CDR1 KGHSH, CDR2 LQKENI. The CDR3 consists of 14 residues. The CDR3 nucleotides are TGTGCCAGCTCACCACGGCGGGAGAAGGATACGCAGTATTTT. Translation: CASSPRREKDTQYF.

This clone was recorded once. The CDR3 region has the DNA TGTGCCAGCAGCCTACACGGCCAGGGGCCCCGCCTGTACTTC. Translating gives CASSLHGQGPRLYF. The chain combines TRBV7-3 with TRBJ2-7; D might be TRBD1 (6 bases). The length of the CDR3 is 14 residues. V shed 5 bases and J shed 12 bases, with 23 bases lying between them. CDR1 is SGHTA, CDR2 FQGTGA, per germline.

The CDR3 here is CASSIELAGQETQYF. CDR3 DNA: TGTGCCAGTAGTATTGAACTAGCGGGGCAAGAGACCCAGTACTTC. The J gene is TRBJ2-5, the V gene TRBV19; 10 nucleotides agree with TRBD2. The CDR3 extends over 15 amino acids. Germline V gives CDR1 LNHDA, CDR2 SQIVND (reference sequence). J was trimmed by 2 bases and V by 3 bases; bases with no gene match: 3.

The V and J genes are TRBV28 and TRBJ2-5; no reliable D call. The CDR3 has 13 residues. The germline V gene has CDR1 MDHEN and CDR2 SYDVKM. V was clipped by 6 bases and J by 0 bases, with 8 bases between them. The CDR3 sequence: CASSPVDQETQYF. DNA for the CDR3: TGTGCCAGCAGCCCGGTTGACCAAGAGACCCAGTACTTC.

The chain joins TRBV7-2 to TRBJ2-3; the match to TRBD2 covers 7 bases. In germline, CDR1 is SGHTA, CDR2 FQGNSA. V trimming: 4 bases; J trimming: 6 bases; junction bases outside the gene matches: 19. This CDR3 is 18 amino acids long. The chain's CDR3 is CASSSPGGIRAAADTQYF. In DNA, the CDR3 is TGTGCCAGCAGCTCCCCGGGGGGTATAAGAGCAGCGGCCGATACGCAGTATTTT. The full variable domain, with the rest looked up from reference TRBV7-2 and TRBJ2-3, is GAGVSQSPSNKVTEKGKDVELRCDPISGHTALYWYRQSLGQGLEFLIYFQGNSAPDKSGLPSDRFSAERTGGSVSTLTIQRTQQEDSAVYLCASSSPGGIRAAADTQYFGPGTRLTVL.

The chain's CDR3 is CASSSSGAGYNEQFF. The CDR3 coding sequence is TGTGCCAGCAGCTCTAGCGGAGCAGGGTACAATGAGCAGTTCTTC. The chain links TRBV7-2 to TRBJ2-1; TRBD2 matches 7 bases. This CDR3 has 15 amino acids. V was pared by 4 bases and J by 4 bases, with 7 bases of the junction left unmatched. CDR1 SGHTA and CDR2 FQGNSA come from the germline V gene.

The rearrangement links TRBV28 to TRBJ2-7; 9 bases fit TRBD2. Germline trimming cut 4 bases from V and 3 bases from J; bases unmatched to any gene: 7. The CDR3 has 15 residues. Per germline, CDR1 MDHEN and CDR2 SYDVKM. The CDR3 protein is CASSSSGGPDYEQYF. DNA of the CDR3: TGTGCCAGCAGTTCAAGCGGGGGGCCAGACTACGAGCAGTACTTC.

This sequence joins TRBV7-9 and TRBJ1-2; D possibly corresponds to TRBD1 (6 bases). This CDR3 comprises 14 residues. Germline CDR1 SEHNR, CDR2 FQNEAQ (reference sequence). The V gene lost 0 bases and the J gene lost 6 bases, with 11 bases spanning the gap. CDR3: CASSLAAGAHGYTF. CDR3 bases: TGTGCCAGCAGCTTAGCGGCAGGGGCGCATGGCTACACCTTC.

J is TRBJ1-3 and V is TRBV28, with unresolved D. The CDR3 loop spans 15 amino acids. The germline gives CDR1 MDHEN, CDR2 SYDVKM. V lost 5 bases and J lost 0, with 11 bases in between. As DNA, the CDR3 is TGTGCCAGCAGTCCAACCCCGGGCTCTGGAAACACCATATATTTT. Protein: CASSPTPGSGNTIYF.

This clone was observed many times. The CDR3 DNA reads as TGTGCCAGTAGTCCAGGAGTGCCATCCTACAATGAGCAGTTCTTC. It is translated as CASSPGVPSYNEQFF. The genes are TRBV19 and TRBJ2-1; no firm D call. Deletions cut 5 bases from V and 1 base from J, with 12 bases between. Per the germline V gene, CDR1 is LNHDA and CDR2 is SQIVND (reference sequence). The CDR3 has 15 residues. The full variable domain, rest sourced from reference TRBV19 and TRBJ2-1, is DGGITQSPKYLFRKEGQNVTLSCEQNLNHDAMYWYRQDPGQGLRLIYYSQIVNDFQKGDIAEGYSVSREKKESFPLTVTSAQKNPTAFYLCASSPGVPSYNEQFFGPGTRLTVL.

This sequence joins TRBV11-2 and TRBJ2-1; 12 bases are a match to TRBD2. With 5 bases clipped from V and 7 bases from J, the junction kept 9 bases outside the gene matches. Germline V gene data show CDR1 as SGHAT and CDR2 as FQNNGV. The CDR3 consists of 16 residues. CDR3 bases: TGTGCCAGCAGCCCTAGCGGGAGGGTCCGAGGAAATGAGCAGTTCTTC. Protein product: CASSPSGRVRGNEQFF.

A single count supports this clone. The rearrangement joins TRBV11-2 to TRBJ2-1, with 9 bases fitting TRBD2. Trimming took 4 bases from V and 3 from J; bases not matched to a gene: 4. This CDR3 contains 15 residues. Germline V lookup: CDR1 SGHAT, CDR2 FQNNGV. This CDR3 is CASSSLAGLYNEQFF. CDR3 DNA: TGTGCCAGCAGCTCTCTAGCGGGACTCTACAATGAGCAGTTCTTC.

V and J are TRBV18 and TRBJ1-1, with 11 bases fitting TRBD1. The germline V gene has CDR1 KGHSH and CDR2 LQKENI. Trimming removed 3 bases from V and 3 bases from J; junction bases left unmatched: 3. CDR3 length: 15 amino acids. Here the CDR3 reads CASSPWDRGYTEAFF. The CDR3 nucleotides read TGTGCCAGCTCACCCTGGGACAGGGGGTACACTGAAGCTTTCTTT.

This chain uses TRBV19 with TRBJ2-5; a possible D gene is TRBD2 (6 bases). V was cut by 5 bases and J by 5 bases, with 24 bases left in between. Germline V gene data show CDR1 as LNHDA and CDR2 as SQIVND (reference sequence). CDR3 length: 17 amino acids. As DNA, the CDR3 is TGTGCCAGTAGTCCTATGGGGTCGGTCGCGGGATCGGAGACCCAGTACTTC. As protein: CASSPMGSVAGSETQYF.